The present TCR delta chain was sequenced within a study of Vδ1+ human thymocytes. CDR3 size: 22 residues. V dropped 0 bases and J dropped 4; count of bases not matched to a gene: 22. In germline, CDR1 is TSWWSYY, CDR2 QGS. The sorted cells were CD3+ Vdelta1+ Vdelta2- thymocytes from alphabeta-depleted thymus. Sorted Vdelta1+ thymocytes were about 97% to 99.6% pure. The sample holds a few counts of this clone. The target antigen is unknown. The template was reverse-transcribed extracted RNA. The CDR3 regions were amplified by multiplex PCR from V-gene primers to a constant-region primer. TCRdb reprocessed the multiplex PCR reads using CATT. The sample holds 80,000 or so delta-chain clones, about 35% seen once. Points from the study as a whole: Bulk data may be misread because of unexpected Vdelta2 sequences. Around a fifth of thymic delta-chain sequences were Vdelta2, with few Vdelta3, unlike blood Vdelta1+ controls. Thymic TRG and TRD repertoires appeared highly polyclonal, with Gaussian CDR3 length distributions.

Sequenced sample: Vdelta1+ gamma-delta thymocytes from the thymus. This sample's subset: FACS-sorted CD3+ TCRalphabeta- TCRVdelta1+ TCRVdelta2- thymocytes. The source of this sequence is a boy under two years old who had congenital heart surgery. The V call is TRDV1, the J call TRDJ1; 11 bases agree with TRDD3. Here the CDR3 DNA reads TGTGCTCTTGGGGAACTAGTGCCTTCACTCGTACTGGGGGATAGGGGCCTCGATAAACTCATCTTT. This encodes CALGELVPSLVLGDRGLDKLIF.